The rows below give T cell receptor beta chains drawn from one sample of a study of blood T cell repertoires in COVID-19. Produced via immunoSEQ multiplex PCR; TCRdb's table is partial and in-frame only. The sample gives about 130,000 clones, almost 85% of which show up once; around an eighth is in the top ten. Sequenced sample: peripheral blood. These TCRs come from a woman aged 25 to 45 who had recovered from COVID-19. CDR3s include the opening cysteine and the closing phenylalanine or tryptophan. The D gene is left open where the match is weak. Expanded clones are given a class, and other clones once, few, many or no size at all.

size: -; V: TRBV5-1; D: TRBD1; J: TRBJ1-4; DNA: TGCGCCAGCAGCTTGGGGGACAGCGCTAATGAAAAACTGTTTTTT; CDR3: CASSLGDSANEKLFF
size: -; V: TRBV2; D: -; J: TRBJ2-3; DNA: TGTGCCAGCAGTGATCGATTCCAGGGCACAGATACGCAGTATTTT; CDR3: CASSDRFQGTDTQYF
size: -; V: TRBV6-5; D: TRBD1; J: TRBJ2-2; DNA: TGTGCCAGCGCTCGGGACAGGGACACCGGGGAGCTGTTTTTT; CDR3: CASARDRDTGELFF
size: -; V: TRBV5-5; D: TRBD1; J: TRBJ1-5; DNA: TGTGCCAGCAGCTTAGGGTGGACAGGGGGCAATCAGCCCCAGCATTTT; CDR3: CASSLGWTGGNQPQHF
size: -; V: TRBV4-1; D: TRBD2; J: TRBJ2-1; DNA: TGCGCCAGCAGCCAGGGACTAGCTGGCAATGAGCAGTTCTTC; CDR3: CASSQGLAGNEQFF
size: -; V: TRBV5-1; D: -; J: TRBJ2-1; DNA: TGCGCCAGCAGCTATGGGGAGTCCTCCTACAATGAGCAGTTCTTC; CDR3: CASSYGESSYNEQFF
size: -; V: TRBV6-5; D: TRBD1; J: TRBJ1-5; DNA: TGTGCCAGCAGTCCCGAGGACAGGGGAAACCAGCCCCAGCATTTT; CDR3: CASSPEDRGNQPQHF
size: -; V: TRBV27; D: -; J: TRBJ2-2; DNA: TGTGCCAGCAGAACTAGCTCAAAAAACACCGGGGAGCTGTTTTTT; CDR3: CASRTSSKNTGELFF
size: -; V: TRBV3-1/TRBV3-2; D: TRBD2; J: TRBJ2-7; DNA: TGTGCCAGCAGCCAAGGGGTTAGGACTAGCGGGATGTACGAGCAGTACTTC; CDR3: CASSQGVRTSGMYEQYF
size: -; V: TRBV28; D: TRBD1; J: TRBJ2-7; DNA: TGTGCCAGCAGCCCAGACAGGGGGCAGAGCTCCTACGAGCAGTACTTC; CDR3: CASSPDRGQSSYEQYF
size: -; V: TRBV6-5; D: -; J: TRBJ2-5; DNA: TGTGCCAGCAGTTACTTTCAGGGCGGAGAGACCCAGTACTTC; CDR3: CASSYFQGGETQYF
size: -; V: TRBV27; D: -; J: TRBJ2-5; DNA: TGTGCCAGCGGGACCATCGGAGGGGAGACCCAGTACTTC; CDR3: CASGTIGGETQYF
size: few; V: TRBV7-8; D: -; J: TRBJ1-4; DNA: TGTGCCAGCAGCCTAGCCTGGGGGGGGATCAATGAAAAACTGTTTTTT; CDR3: CASSLAWGGINEKLFF
size: -; V: TRBV10-3; D: -; J: TRBJ2-3; DNA: TGTGCCATCAGTGTGGGGGGATCCACAGATACGCAGTATTTT; CDR3: CAISVGGSTDTQYF
size: -; V: TRBV6-1; D: -; J: TRBJ1-1; DNA: TGTGCCAGCAGTGATTTCAGGGAAGCTTTCTTT; CDR3: CASSDFREAFF
size: -; V: TRBV20-1; D: TRBD2; J: TRBJ2-5; DNA: TGCAGTGCTAGTGGGTCTAGCGGGAGGCCTAGGGGGTTAGAGACCCAGTACTTC; CDR3: CSASGSSGRPRGLETQYF
size: -; V: TRBV10-3; D: TRBD1; J: TRBJ1-6; DNA: TGTGCCATCAGCAAGACAGGGGGGAGCTCCTATAATTCACCCCTCCACTTT; CDR3: CAISKTGGSSYNSPLHF
size: -; V: TRBV9; D: TRBD1; J: TRBJ1-5; DNA: TGTGCCAGCAGCACCGGGACAGGGCGCAATCAGCCCCAGCATTTT; CDR3: CASSTGTGRNQPQHF
size: -; V: TRBV6-5; D: TRBD2; J: TRBJ2-7; DNA: TGTGCCAGCAGTAGGACTAGCAGCTCCTACGAGCAGTACTTC; CDR3: CASSRTSSSYEQYF
size: -; V: TRBV12-3/TRBV12-4; D: -; J: TRBJ2-7; DNA: TGTGCCAGCCGCTATACAGGCGCCTACGAGCAGTACTTC; CDR3: CASRYTGAYEQYF
size: -; V: TRBV5-1; D: TRBD1; J: TRBJ1-4; DNA: TGCGCCAGCAGCCCGGGACAGGGAGGATCTGAAAAACTGTTTTTT; CDR3: CASSPGQGGSEKLFF
size: -; V: TRBV6-2/TRBV6-3; D: TRBD1; J: TRBJ2-7; DNA: TGTGCCAGCAGTTACCCTAGACAGGGGGCGACCTACGAGCAGTACTTC; CDR3: CASSYPRQGATYEQYF
size: -; V: TRBV5-6; D: -; J: TRBJ1-4; DNA: TGTGCCAGCAGCTTAGGAGGGTGGGAAAAACTGTTTTTT; CDR3: CASSLGGWEKLFF
size: -; V: TRBV5-1; D: TRBD1; J: TRBJ2-2; DNA: TGCGCCAGCAGCGTGGGACAGTCTAACACCGGGGAGCTGTTTTTT; CDR3: CASSVGQSNTGELFF
size: -; V: TRBV10-3; D: TRBD1; J: TRBJ1-2; DNA: TGTGCCATCAGTTGGACAGGGGGCGCTGGCTACACCTTC; CDR3: CAISWTGGAGYTF
size: few; V: TRBV7-3; D: TRBD1; J: TRBJ1-6; DNA: TGTGCCAGCAGCTTAGGGACAGGGGAATCACCCCTCCACTTT; CDR3: CASSLGTGESPLHF
size: -; V: TRBV21-1; D: -; J: TRBJ1-2; DNA: TGTGCCAGCATCCTACCGGGGGGGGGCTATGGCTACACCTTC; CDR3: CASILPGGGYGYTF
size: once; V: TRBV6-5; D: -; J: TRBJ1-3; DNA: TGTGCCAGCAGCCTTTCTGGAAACACCATATATTTT; CDR3: CASSLSGNTIYF
size: -; V: TRBV5-5; D: -; J: TRBJ1-4; DNA: TGTGCCAGCAGCCAACGGAGCGGTAATGAAAAACTGTTTTTT; CDR3: CASSQRSGNEKLFF
size: -; V: TRBV7-3; D: -; J: TRBJ2-6; DNA: TGTGCCAGCAGTGTCGCGGAGAACTCTGGGGCCAACGTCCTGACTTTC; CDR3: CASSVAENSGANVLTF